Below, 13 T cell receptor beta chains from the same sample are listed, as sequenced in a study of T cell repertoires in cytomegalovirus infection. TCRdb re-derived calls from the reads in MiXCR, one entry per CDR3 protein. The sample lists 400,000 or so distinct CDR3 sequences; 15% to 20% were seen once. Sample: PBMCs. Source of these receptors: a human donor in good health (CMV status not recorded). Some clones in this sample may be carry-over from other donors' samples.

J is TRBJ2-1 and V is TRBV10-3; TRBD2 matches 9 bases. CDR3 length equals 15 residues. The J segment lost 5 bases and the V segment lost 2 bases, leaving 4 bases of the junction unmatched. Germline V gene sequence: CDR1 ENHRY, CDR2 SYGVKD. This CDR3 is CAISEPRTSDNEQFF. The CDR3 DNA is TGTGCCATCAGTGAGCCGAGGACTAGCGACAATGAGCAGTTCTTC.

The sample holds a few counts of this clonotype. CDR3 sequence (DNA): TGTGCCAGCAGCTTAGGGATTGTCGTCCAGGAGAACACTGAAGCTTTCTTT. This translates into CASSLGIVVQENTEAFF. The rearrangement joins TRBV7-9 to TRBJ1-1; no clear D gene. CDR1 is SEHNR, CDR2 FQNEAQ, per germline (reference sequence). The V gene lost 1 base and the J gene lost 1 base, with 16 bases spanning the gap. The CDR3 is 17 residues long. The full variable domain, its missing parts supplied by reference TRBV7-9 and TRBJ1-1, is DTGVSQNPRHKITKRGQNVTFRCDPISEHNRLYWYRQTLGQGPEFLTYFQNEAQLEKSRLLSDRFSAERPKGSFSTLEIQRTEQGDSAMYLCASSLGIVVQENTEAFFGQGTRLTVV.

The gene calls are TRBV27 and TRBJ2-7; a weak D match, TRBD1 (6 bases). The CDR3 spans 14 residues. Germline V gene sequence: CDR1 MNHEY, CDR2 SMNVEV (reference sequence). Trimming removed 3 bases at V and 2 bases at J, with 11 bases between. CDR3 sequence (DNA): TGTGCCAGCAGTTTTCTGGACAGAGCCTACGAGCAGTACTTC. It codes for CASSFLDRAYEQYF.

CDR3 loop: CASSIQGGHTDTQYF. The CDR3 DNA reads as TGTGCCAGCTCAATACAGGGAGGCCACACAGATACGCAGTATTTT. The genes are TRBV18 and TRBJ2-3; the D gene could be TRBD1 or TRBD2 (6 bases each). V lost 5 bases to trimming and J lost 2 bases, with 14 bases between them. Germline V gene sequence: CDR1 KGHSH, CDR2 LQKENI. The CDR3 covers 15 residues. The full variable domain, rest sourced from reference TRBV18 and TRBJ2-3, is NAGVMQNPRHLVRRRGQEARLRCSPMKGHSHVYWYRQLPEEGLKFMVYLQKENIIDESGMPKERFSAEFPKEGPSILRIQQVVRGDSAAYFCASSIQGGHTDTQYFGPGTRLTVL.

The genes are TRBV7-4 and TRBJ1-1; D not resolved. Per the germline V gene, CDR1 is SGHVT and CDR2 is SQSDAQ. V was trimmed by 5 bases and J by 4 bases, leaving 17 bases between them. The CDR3 loop spans 15 amino acids. The CDR3 spells CASSPGWSGSTEAFF. In DNA form, the CDR3 reads TGTGCCAGCAGCCCAGGATGGTCTGGGAGCACTGAAGCTTTCTTT.

In nucleotides, the CDR3 is TGCAGCGTTGAAATGGCCCGGGTATACGATACGCAGTATTTT. It codes for CSVEMARVYDTQYF. The V call is TRBV29-1, the J call TRBJ2-3; no clear D. CDR3 length: 14 amino acids. Germline V gene data show CDR1 as SQVTM and CDR2 as ANQGSEA. Trimming took 2 bases from V and 6 from J, leaving 15 bases between them.

The chain links TRBV10-3 to TRBJ1-2; D is uncertain. Trimming pared 4 bases from V and 0 bases from J, leaving 18 bases between. Per the germline V gene, CDR1 is ENHRY and CDR2 is SYGVKD. The CDR3 runs to 17 residues. The CDR3 DNA is TGTGCCATCAGTGGCCCGGGTCAACAACCAACTAACTATGGCTACACCTTC. It specifies CAISGPGQQPTNYGYTF.

This clonotype showed up many times. The V call is TRBV7-2, the J call TRBJ1-1; D is possibly TRBD1 (5 bases). This CDR3 has 15 residues. Trimming removed 5 bases from V and 1 base from J, with 14 bases in between. From germline, CDR1 is SGHTA and CDR2 FQGNSA. The CDR3 coding sequence is TGTGCCAGCAGCCCCCAAGTGGGGGGGAACACTGAAGCTTTCTTT. Protein: CASSPQVGGNTEAFF.

As for this clonotype: The conserved phenylalanine or tryptophan is not found at the CDR3 terminus, so this likely reflects a read error. The DNA for the CDR3 is TGTGCCAGCAGCCCGGACAGGAGCTATGGCTACACCTCC. Protein: CASSPDRSYGYTS. This rearrangement joins TRBV12-3 or TRBV12-4 to TRBJ1-2; 7 nucleotides align to TRBD1. The CDR3 sequence is 13 residues long. The V segment lost 6 bases and the J segment 4 bases; nucleotides outside the gene matches: 5.

There are many counts of this clonotype. The chain uses TRBV7-2 and TRBJ1-5; no firm D call. Looked up from germline, CDR1 is SGHTA and CDR2 is FQGNSA. There are 14 residues in the CDR3. Trimming pared 1 base from V and 8 bases from J, leaving 12 bases between. For the CDR3, the DNA is TGTGCCAGCAGCTTAGTCGGCGGCTTGGAGCCCCAGCATTTT. As protein: CASSLVGGLEPQHF.

V gene TRBV11-1 combines with J gene TRBJ2-1; 11 bases are a match to TRBD2. Trimming at V came to 5 bases and at J to 5 bases, leaving 5 bases not matched to a gene. The CDR3 runs to 15 residues. From germline, CDR1 is SGHAT and CDR2 FQDESV (reference sequence). As DNA, the CDR3 is TGTGCCAGCAGCCCTAGCGGGGGGAAAAACAATGAGCAGTTCTTC. Protein sequence: CASSPSGGKNNEQFF.

The CDR3 region is CASSRNTGGVSDTEAFF. The CDR3 DNA follows: TGTGCCAGCTCACGGAACACAGGGGGCGTTTCGGACACTGAAGCTTTCTTT. This chain joins TRBV18 and TRBJ1-1, with 9 bases lining up with TRBD1. Germline V gene lookup returns CDR1 KGHSH and CDR2 LQKENI. CDR3 length equals 17 residues. The J segment lost 3 bases and the V segment lost 4 bases, leaving 12 bases of the junction unmatched.

This clonotype was counted between two and nine times. This sequence joins TRBV12-3 or TRBV12-4 and TRBJ2-2, with 7 bases that match TRBD2. This CDR3 is 15 amino acids long. V dropped 3 bases and J dropped 3; count of bases not matched to a gene: 4. CDR3 sequence: CASSFSAGDTGELFF. CDR3 nucleotides: TGTGCCAGCAGTTTTTCGGCGGGGGACACCGGGGAGCTGTTTTTT.